The entry that follows covers one T cell receptor beta chain sequence. This record belongs to a study of blood T cell repertoires in COVID-19. Looking at the study overall: In each case, the material was cDNA or gDNA derived from T cells, B-cell-depleted T cells, or PBMCs.

Authors' processing steps: Reference gene primer amplification gave estimated nucleated cell counts. Using immunoSEQ multiplex PCR, the repertoire was profiled, and TCRdb retains in-frame clones only, with some absent. The V and J calls and the clone size are those of that table, but D and trimming were determined from the DNA. Among about 42,000 clones listed, roughly 88% were seen once. The receptor's source is a human donor in a cohort sampled during active COVID-19. Input material: peripheral blood.

Here the CDR3 reads CAWSFGETQYF. The CDR3 DNA is TGTGCCTGGAGTTTCGGGGAGACCCAGTACTTC. This chain uses TRBV30 with TRBJ2-5; no definite D call. The CDR3 length is 11 residues. CDR1 and CDR2 from the germline V gene are GTSNPN and SVGIG (reference sequence). The ends were cut back, 2 bases at V and 5 bases at J, with 6 bases in the middle.